The 20 T cell receptor beta chains reported below all come from one sample, sequenced in a study of T cells after yellow fever vaccination. MiXCR, applied by TCRdb to the 5' RACE reads, yields one record per CDR3 protein. There are 68,000 or so distinct CDR3 sequences in the sample; 5% to 8% occur only once, and under 45% lies in the top ten. Here the sequenced sample was CD8+ T cells sorted from PBMCs, taken around 45 days after the first yellow fever vaccination. These receptor sequences come from a man between 18 and 35 years old who received the YFV17D yellow fever vaccine.

The chain has TRBV15 and TRBJ2-3; D is unclear. The germline V and J ends were trimmed by 7 bases and 6 bases, with 14 bases remaining between them. This CDR3 region has 13 residues. Germline V gene data show CDR1 as LNHNV and CDR2 as YYDKDF (reference sequence). The CDR3 reads CATTPRRPDTQYF. The CDR3 bases are TGTGCCACCACCCCAAGGCGGCCGGATACGCAGTATTTT. The full variable domain, rest sourced from reference TRBV15 and TRBJ2-3, is DAMVIQNPRYQVTQFGKPVTLSCSQTLNHNVMYWYQQKSSQAPKLLFHYYDKDFNNEADTPDNFQSRRPNTSFCFLDIRSPGLGDTAMYLCATTPRRPDTQYFGPGTRLTVL.

A few counts support this clonotype. The V and J genes are TRBV9 and TRBJ2-1; 12 bases map to TRBD1. The CDR3 has 15 residues. Trimming at V came to 2 bases and at J to 5 bases, leaving 2 bases not matched to a gene. CDR1 SGDLS and CDR2 YYNGEE come from the germline V gene. The CDR3 region is CASSVGTGGNNEQFF. The CDR3, as DNA: TGTGCCAGCAGCGTGGGGACAGGGGGCAACAATGAGCAGTTCTTC. Combining the CDR3 with reference TRBV9 and TRBJ2-1 gives the whole variable domain DSGVTQTPKHLITATGQRVTLRCSPRSGDLSVYWYQQSLDQGLQFLIQYYNGEERAKGNILERFSAQQFPDLHSELNLSSLELGDSALYFCASSVGTGGNNEQFFGPGTRLTVL.

Turning to this clonotype: A much larger clone differs from this one at a single base, so this may be a read error. This chain connects TRBV3-1 to TRBJ2-7, with D uncertain. The germline gives CDR1 LGHDT, CDR2 YNNKEL (reference sequence). The CDR3 totals 15 residues. The DNA of the CDR3 is TGTGCCTGCAGCCAAGACCAACCCATCGCCTACGAGCAGTACTTC. Amino acid sequence: CACSQDQPIAYEQYF.

This clonotype was counted a few times. CDR3 in amino acids: CATSDFEITGTSGGLDNEQFF. In DNA form, the CDR3 reads TGTGCCACCAGTGATTTCGAGATTACCGGGACTAGCGGGGGGCTCGACAATGAGCAGTTCTTC. This chain uses TRBV24-1 with TRBJ2-1; 15 bases are shared with TRBD2. This CDR3 is 21 amino acids long. CDR1 and CDR2 (germline): KGHDR, SFDVKD. V dropped 1 base and J dropped 5; count of bases not matched to a gene: 14.

This clonotype was counted a few times. J is TRBJ1-2 and V is TRBV6-5; D call uncertain. Germline V gives CDR1 MNHEY, CDR2 SVGAGI. Deletions cut 2 bases from V and 3 bases from J, with 10 bases between. This CDR3 is 14 amino acids long. The CDR3 loop is CASSYDSQDYGYTF. CDR3 bases: TGTGCCAGCAGTTACGACTCGCAGGACTATGGCTACACCTTC.

This clonotype was observed a few times. The chain carries TRBV13 and TRBJ2-7; no clear D gene. CDR3 length: 15 amino acids. Trimming pared 3 bases from V and 4 bases from J, leaving 16 bases between. Germline CDR1 PRHDT, CDR2 FYEKMQ (reference sequence). The CDR3 here is CASSLDVPWVYEQYF. The DNA of the CDR3 is TGTGCCAGCAGCTTGGACGTCCCTTGGGTGTACGAGCAGTACTTC.

Turning to this clonotype: This may come from a read error, since a much larger clone is one base off. V and J are TRBV10-3 and TRBJ2-7; 7 nucleotides align to TRBD2. V lost 0 bases and J lost 8; bases outside the gene matches: 4. Germline V gene sequence: CDR1 ENHRY, CDR2 SYGVKD. The CDR3 length is 13 residues. The DNA for the CDR3 is TGTGCCATCAGTGAGTCGGGGGGGGACCAGCAGTACGTC. Translated: CAISESGGDQQYV.

This clonotype is large (0.1 to 1%) within its sample. The chain recombines TRBV14 with TRBJ2-7, with D perhaps TRBD1 (6 bases). This CDR3 comprises 13 residues. Germline V gives CDR1 SGHDN, CDR2 FVKESK. With 6 bases removed from V and 6 bases from J, the gap between germline ends came to 15 bases. CDR3 sequence reads: CASSTDVQGEQYV. CDR3 DNA sequence: TGTGCCAGCAGTACGGACGTACAGGGCGAGCAGTACGTC.

This clonotype was picked up many times. The chain uses TRBV29-1 and TRBJ2-2; perhaps TRBD1 as D (5 bases). Germline CDR1 is SQVTM and CDR2 is ANQGSEA. The CDR3 runs 12 residues. The V and J ends lost 5 bases and 6 bases respectively, with 10 bases between them. This chain's CDR3 is CSVRGRSGELFF. CDR3 nucleotides: TGCAGCGTTAGGGGCCGGTCCGGGGAGCTGTTTTTT.

This clonotype was recorded at least ten times. The gene calls are TRBV24-1 and TRBJ2-1; D unresolved. Germline CDR1 is KGHDR and CDR2 is SFDVKD. Trimming shortened V by 5 bases and J by 4 bases, and 8 bases separated the two germline ends. The CDR3 sequence is 13 residues long. The CDR3 coding sequence is TGTGCCACCAGTGGTCCTGAATACAATGAGCAGTTCTTC. Protein: CATSGPEYNEQFF.

The chain has TRBV12-3 or TRBV12-4 and TRBJ1-5; 10 bases map to TRBD1. V gave up 4 bases and J gave up 7 bases; unmatched junction bases: 4. The CDR3 covers 14 residues. CDR3 region: CASSSGQGSQPQHF. CDR3 sequence (DNA): TGTGCCAGCAGTTCGGGACAGGGGAGCCAGCCCCAGCATTTT.

This clonotype occurred many times. This sequence joins TRBV11-2 and TRBJ2-3; no clear D gene. From germline, CDR1 is SGHAT and CDR2 FQNNGV. The CDR3 is 15 amino acids. V lost 7 bases to trimming and J lost 2 bases, with 16 bases between them. The CDR3 loop is CASNPGPENTDTQYF. The CDR3 DNA follows: TGTGCCAGCAATCCAGGTCCCGAAAACACAGATACGCAGTATTTT.

At least ten counts were recorded for this clonotype. The J gene is TRBJ2-3, the V gene TRBV7-9; D uncertain. This CDR3 is 12 amino acids long. V lost 5 bases to trimming and J lost 2 bases, with 5 bases between them. Per the germline V gene, CDR1 is SEHNR and CDR2 is FQNEAQ (reference sequence). The CDR3 spells CASSQLTDTQYF. CDR3 nucleotides: TGTGCCAGCAGCCAACTCACAGATACGCAGTATTTT.

This clonotype was seen repeatedly, ten times or more. The rearrangement links TRBV6-2 or TRBV6-3 to TRBJ2-7, with D possibly being TRBD1 (6 bases). The germline V gene encodes CDR1 MNHEY and CDR2 SVGEGT. V dropped 2 bases and J dropped 3 bases, with 8 bases sitting between them. The length of the CDR3 is 13 residues. CDR3 in amino acids: CASSYRDNYEQYF. In DNA form, the CDR3 reads TGTGCCAGCAGTTACCGGGACAACTACGAGCAGTACTTC.

The chain couples TRBV5-5 to TRBJ2-7; TRBD2 might be the D (5 bases). Trimming removed 0 bases at V and 0 bases at J, with 7 bases between. Germline V lookup: CDR1 SGHKS, CDR2 YYEKEE (reference sequence). The CDR3 is made up of 14 amino acids. CDR3 sequence: CASSLAGVSYEQYF. DNA for the CDR3: TGTGCCAGCAGCTTGGCCGGGGTCTCCTACGAGCAGTACTTC.

This clonotype has a count of ten or more. CDR3 in amino acids: CASSQQPGTKDEQFF. CDR3 DNA sequence: TGCGCCAGCAGCCAACAGCCGGGGACGAAGGATGAGCAGTTCTTC. This sequence joins TRBV4-1 and TRBJ2-1; D assignment may be TRBD1 or TRBD2 (5 bases each). Germline V lookup: CDR1 MGHRA, CDR2 YSYEKL. This CDR3 spans 15 amino acids. Trimming cost V 2 bases and J 8 bases, with 16 bases left between them.

This clonotype was seen many times. This sequence joins TRBV7-2 and TRBJ2-4; 10 bases line up with TRBD1. V shed 4 bases, J shed 8 bases, and the junction held 8 bases outside the gene matches. The CDR3 has 15 residues. Germline lookup yields CDR1 SGHTA and CDR2 FQGNSA. CDR3 sequence (DNA): TGTGCCAGCAGCTCTCTGGACAGGGGGGGGGACATTCAGTACTTC. Translation: CASSSLDRGGDIQYF. Full variable domain (missing parts from reference TRBV7-2 and TRBJ2-4): GAGVSQSPSNKVTEKGKDVELRCDPISGHTALYWYRQSLGQGLEFLIYFQGNSAPDKSGLPSDRFSAERTGGSVSTLTIQRTQQEDSAVYLCASSSLDRGGDIQYFGAGTRLSVL.

This sequence joins TRBV6-5 and TRBJ1-3; D may be TRBD1 (5 bases). Germline assignment: CDR1 MNHEY and CDR2 SVGAGI. The V end was cut by 0 bases, the J end by 2 bases, with 17 bases between. The CDR3 has 18 residues. The CDR3 protein is CASSYSIGRRDAGNTIYF. The CDR3 bases are TGTGCCAGCAGTTACTCGATCGGCCGCAGGGATGCTGGAAACACCATATATTTT.

J is TRBJ1-3 and V is TRBV5-1; no clear D gene. The germline CDR1 and CDR2 sequences are SGHRS and YFSETQ. This CDR3 has 13 amino acids. The V end lost 4 bases, the J end lost 0 bases, and 5 bases lay between the germline ends. CDR3 in amino acids: CASSISSGNTIYF. As DNA, the CDR3 is TGCGCCAGCAGCATTAGCTCTGGAAACACCATATATTTT.

At least ten counts were recorded for this clonotype. This sequence joins TRBV7-2 and TRBJ2-2, with D perhaps given as TRBD1 or TRBD2 (5 bases each). This CDR3 spans 15 amino acids. CDR1 is SGHTA, CDR2 FQGNSA, per germline. The germline V and J ends were trimmed by 1 base and 4 bases, with 10 bases remaining between them. The CDR3 DNA reads as TGTGCCAGCAGCTTAGGAGGTGGGACCACCGGGGAGCTGTTTTTT. Translation gives CASSLGGGTTGELFF.